Listed here are 6 T cell receptor beta chains from one sample, sequenced in a study of blood T cell repertoires in COVID-19. Assay used: immunoSEQ multiplex PCR; TCRdb lists only in-frame clones, some missing. The table has approximately 210,000 clones, almost 85% seen once; the top ten hold around 12%. Sequenced material: peripheral blood. These receptors all stem from a middle-aged woman with acute or convalescent COVID-19.

V usage is TRBV4-1 and J usage is TRBJ2-1, with 16 bases lining up with TRBD2. This CDR3 has 21 amino acids. Germline CDR1 is MGHRA and CDR2 is YSYEKL. Trimming removed 0 bases from V and 1 base from J; junction bases left unmatched: 9. The CDR3 loop reads CASSQEAPGTSGRGSYNEQFF. The CDR3 region has the DNA TGCGCCAGCAGCCAAGAGGCGCCCGGGACTAGCGGGAGGGGGTCCTACAATGAGCAGTTCTTC.

The chain recombines TRBV4-1 with TRBJ2-5, with 12 bases fitting TRBD2. V was pared by 3 bases and J by 5 bases, with 16 bases of the junction left unmatched. This CDR3 comprises 19 residues. Germline CDR1 is MGHRA and CDR2 is YSYEKL. The CDR3 sequence is CASSQGRLAGVEGKETQYF. For the CDR3, the DNA is TGCGCCAGCAGCCAGGGGCGACTAGCGGGAGTTGAAGGGAAGGAGACCCAGTACTTC.

The chain carries TRBV24-1 and TRBJ2-1; 13 positions agree with TRBD2. With 0 bases clipped from V and 7 bases from J, the junction kept 8 bases outside the gene matches. CDR1 and CDR2 (germline): KGHDR, SFDVKD. The CDR3 is made up of 18 amino acids. This CDR3 is CATSDLKGTSGKINEQFF. The CDR3 DNA follows: TGTGCCACCAGTGATTTGAAGGGGACTAGCGGGAAAATAAATGAGCAGTTCTTC.

This chain connects TRBV10-2 to TRBJ2-2, with D uncertain. This CDR3 spans 13 amino acids. Germline assignment: CDR1 WSHSY and CDR2 SAAADI. Trimming left V 10 bases short and J 3 bases short, with 12 bases between. The CDR3 is CATRLGDTGELFF. The CDR3, as DNA: TGCGCCACCAGGCTTGGAGACACCGGGGAGCTGTTTTTT.

The chain employs TRBV27 and TRBJ1-1, with TRBD1 identical over 10 bases. Trimming cost V 6 bases and J 11 bases; bases outside gene matches: 15. The CDR3 length is 15 residues. Germline V lookup: CDR1 MNHEY, CDR2 SMNVEV (reference sequence). CDR3 protein: CASSPPGQGPKGAFF. CDR3 nucleotide sequence: TGTGCCAGCAGCCCGCCGGGACAGGGGCCTAAAGGGGCTTTCTTT.

The V call is TRBV5-8, the J call TRBJ2-7; D is unclear. The germline gives CDR1 SGHTS, CDR2 YDEGEE. Trimming took 2 bases from V and 3 from J, leaving 3 bases between them. The CDR3 runs 11 residues. CDR3 sequence: CASSFFYEQYF. In DNA, the CDR3 is TGTGCCAGCAGCTTCTTCTACGAGCAGTACTTC. Combining the CDR3 with reference TRBV5-8 and TRBJ2-7 gives the whole variable domain EAGVTQSPTHLIKTRGQQATLRCSPISGHTSVYWYQQALGLGLQFLLWYDEGEERNRGNFPPRFSGRQFPNYSSELNVNALELEDSALYLCASSFFYEQYFGPGTRLTVT.